The present T cell receptor beta chain was sequenced within a study of technical replicates of blood from several donors. Produced via immunoSEQ multiplex PCR; TCRdb's table is partial and in-frame only. The table shows 90,000 to 100,000 clones, with about 95% occurring only once. V was cut by 9 bases and J by 7 bases, with 19 bases left in between. The CDR3 covers 14 residues. In germline, CDR1 is LNHNV, CDR2 YYDKDF (reference sequence). The V call is TRBV15, the J call TRBJ2-1; tentatively, D is TRBD2 (6 bases). The sequenced material came from T cells isolated from PBMCs. The TCR sequence derives from a human donor in good health. The CDR3 nucleotides read TGTGCCACTTCCAAAGGGGAGGTTCGGAATGAGCAGTTCTTC. Encoded protein: CATSKGEVRNEQFF.